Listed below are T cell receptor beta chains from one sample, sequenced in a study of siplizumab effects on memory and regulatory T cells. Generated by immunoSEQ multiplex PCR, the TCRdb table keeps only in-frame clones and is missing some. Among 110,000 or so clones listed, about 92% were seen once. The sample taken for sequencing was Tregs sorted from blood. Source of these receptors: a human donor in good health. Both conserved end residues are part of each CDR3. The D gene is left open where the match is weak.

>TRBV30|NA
CAWSVPREWNGNTIYF
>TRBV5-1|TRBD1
CASSTGQGGLSGELFF
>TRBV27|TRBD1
CASRLRGLPNEKLFF
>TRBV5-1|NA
CASSRDSTANYGYTF
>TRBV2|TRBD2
CASSRTSSEQYF
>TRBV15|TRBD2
CATSRLAGWDYNEQFF
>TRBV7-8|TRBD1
CASSTRQGLNTIYF
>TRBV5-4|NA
CASSLPGTEGYTF
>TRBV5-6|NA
CASSRDFWYSGANVLTF
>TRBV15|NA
CATSRVGEGAYEQYF
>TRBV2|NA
CASSLQGPGYNEQFF
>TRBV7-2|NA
CASSLWQTAADTQYF
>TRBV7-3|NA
CASSLNHQETQYF
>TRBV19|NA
CASRPPAGNYGYTF
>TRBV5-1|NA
CASSLASGDTQYF
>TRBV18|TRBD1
CASSPPGTGAGANVLTF
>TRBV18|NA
CASSPGGGEKLFF
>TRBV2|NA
CASSEQVASGTLNTGELFF
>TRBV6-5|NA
CASSYSRPTTEQFF
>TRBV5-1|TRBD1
CASTGQGGNTQYF
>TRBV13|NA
CASRWGADTQYF
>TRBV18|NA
CASSPAVQETQYF
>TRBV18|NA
CASSPALGDEQYF
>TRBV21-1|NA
CASSPKDSYEQYF
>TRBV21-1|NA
CASSKALGGCTDTQYF
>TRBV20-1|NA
CSARRQNGYTF
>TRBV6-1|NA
CASSERGRDTQYF
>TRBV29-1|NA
CSVGEGNYGYTF
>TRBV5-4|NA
CASSLALMANTEAFF
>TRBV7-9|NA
CASSLGRDPDTQYF
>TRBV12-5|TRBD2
CASGWSPTSGALHEQFF
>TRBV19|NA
CASSISVNSGANVLTF
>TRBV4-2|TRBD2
CASSQDNSGGAGEQFF
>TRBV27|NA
CASSLSGTRNYGYTF
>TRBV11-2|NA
CASNHPGLSYEQYF
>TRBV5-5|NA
CASSLNTVTDTQYF
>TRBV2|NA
CASSEQINQPQHF
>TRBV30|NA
CAWSRPQGAQNIQYF
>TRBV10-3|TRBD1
CAIRGTDVSQPQHF
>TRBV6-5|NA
CASRGTLNEKLFF
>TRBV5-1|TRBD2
CASSFSGDTQYF
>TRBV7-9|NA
CASSLAGGRSYGYTF
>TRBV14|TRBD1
CASSRRQGHEQYF
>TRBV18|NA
CASSPGLRTRPEYEQYF
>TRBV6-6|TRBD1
CASSSGTGDNQPQHF
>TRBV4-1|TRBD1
CASSQDLWGQGNSPLHF
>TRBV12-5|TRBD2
CASGGRTDKETQYF
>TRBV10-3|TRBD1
CAISGDRGNTEAFF
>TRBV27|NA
CASSKIQGIGGYTF
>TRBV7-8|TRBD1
CASSTGTGPYEQYF
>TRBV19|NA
CASVDRNTGELFF
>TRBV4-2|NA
CASSQDSWGLKYEQYF
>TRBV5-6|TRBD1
CASRGLGQGDEQYF